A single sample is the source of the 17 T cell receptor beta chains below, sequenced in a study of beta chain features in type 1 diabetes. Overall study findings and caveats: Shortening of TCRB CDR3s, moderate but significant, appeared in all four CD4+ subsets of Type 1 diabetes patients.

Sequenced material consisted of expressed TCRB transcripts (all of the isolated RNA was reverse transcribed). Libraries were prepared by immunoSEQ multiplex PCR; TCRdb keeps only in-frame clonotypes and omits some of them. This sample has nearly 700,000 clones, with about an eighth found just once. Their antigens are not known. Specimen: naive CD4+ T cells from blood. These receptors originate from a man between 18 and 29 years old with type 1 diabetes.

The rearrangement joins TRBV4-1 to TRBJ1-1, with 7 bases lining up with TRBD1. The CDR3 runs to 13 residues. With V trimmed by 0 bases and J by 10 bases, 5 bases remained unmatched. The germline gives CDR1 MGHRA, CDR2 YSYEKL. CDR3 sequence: CASSQETGLGAFF. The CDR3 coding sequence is TGCGCCAGCAGCCAAGAGACAGGGTTAGGAGCTTTCTTT.

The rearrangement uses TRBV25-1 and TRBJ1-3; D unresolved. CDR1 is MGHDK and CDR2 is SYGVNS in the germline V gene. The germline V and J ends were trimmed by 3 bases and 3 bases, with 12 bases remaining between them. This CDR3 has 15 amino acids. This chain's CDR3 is CASSDPRVIGNTIYF. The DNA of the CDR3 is TGTGCCAGCAGTGACCCTCGGGTAATTGGAAACACCATATATTTT.

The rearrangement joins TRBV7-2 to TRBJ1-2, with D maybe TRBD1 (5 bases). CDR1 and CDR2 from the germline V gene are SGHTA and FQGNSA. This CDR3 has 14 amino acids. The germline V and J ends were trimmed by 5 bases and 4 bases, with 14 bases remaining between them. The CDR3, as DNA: TGTGCCAGCAGCCCCCAGGTGGGACCCTATGGCTACACCTTC. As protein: CASSPQVGPYGYTF. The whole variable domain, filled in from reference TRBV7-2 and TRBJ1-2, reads GAGVSQSPSNKVTEKGKDVELRCDPISGHTALYWYRQSLGQGLEFLIYFQGNSAPDKSGLPSDRFSAERTGGSVSTLTIQRTQQEDSAVYLCASSPQVGPYGYTFGSGTRLTVV.

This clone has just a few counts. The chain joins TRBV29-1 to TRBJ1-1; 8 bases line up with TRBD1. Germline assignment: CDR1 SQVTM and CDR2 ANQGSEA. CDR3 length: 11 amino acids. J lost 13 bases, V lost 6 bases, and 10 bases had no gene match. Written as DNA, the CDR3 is TGCAGCGTCGCACCGGGACAGGTTTGTTTCTTT. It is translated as CSVAPGQVCFF.

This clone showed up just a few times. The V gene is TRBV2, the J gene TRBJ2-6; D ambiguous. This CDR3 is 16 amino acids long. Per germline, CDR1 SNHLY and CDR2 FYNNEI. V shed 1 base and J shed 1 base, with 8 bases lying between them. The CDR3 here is CASSEGESSGANVLTF. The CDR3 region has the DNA TGTGCCAGCAGTGAAGGCGAATCTTCTGGGGCCAACGTCCTGACTTTC.

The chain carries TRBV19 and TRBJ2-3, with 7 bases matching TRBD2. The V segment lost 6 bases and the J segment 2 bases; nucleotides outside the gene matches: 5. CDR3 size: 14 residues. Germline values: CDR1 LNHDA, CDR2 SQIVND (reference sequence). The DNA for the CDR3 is TGTGCCAGTAGATCGCGGGAGAACACAGATACGCAGTATTTT. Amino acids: CASRSRENTDTQYF. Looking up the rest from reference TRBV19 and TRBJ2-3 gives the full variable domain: DGGITQSPKYLFRKEGQNVTLSCEQNLNHDAMYWYRQDPGQGLRLIYYSQIVNDFQKGDIAEGYSVSREKKESFPLTVTSAQKNPTAFYLCASRSRENTDTQYFGPGTRLTVL.

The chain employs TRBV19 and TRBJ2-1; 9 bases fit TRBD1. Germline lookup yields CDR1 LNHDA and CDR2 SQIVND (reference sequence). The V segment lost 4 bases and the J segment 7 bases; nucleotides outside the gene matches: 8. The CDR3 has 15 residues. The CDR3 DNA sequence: TGTGCCAGTAGTAATACAGGGGGCGACGGGAATGAGCAGTTCTTC. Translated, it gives CASSNTGGDGNEQFF.

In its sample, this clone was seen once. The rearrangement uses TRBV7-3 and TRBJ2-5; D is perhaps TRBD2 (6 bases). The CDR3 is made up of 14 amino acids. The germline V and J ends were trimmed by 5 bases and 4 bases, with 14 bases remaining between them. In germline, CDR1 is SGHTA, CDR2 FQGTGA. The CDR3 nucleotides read TGTGCCAGCAGCCATTCGGGACTTTCAGAGACCCAGTACTTC. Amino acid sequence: CASSHSGLSETQYF.

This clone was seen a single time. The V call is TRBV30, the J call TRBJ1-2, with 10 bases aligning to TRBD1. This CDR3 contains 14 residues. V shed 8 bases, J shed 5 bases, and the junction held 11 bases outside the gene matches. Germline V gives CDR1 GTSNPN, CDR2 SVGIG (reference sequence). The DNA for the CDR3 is TGTGCCCTTTATCAGAGACAGGGGGCTTATGGCTACACCTTC. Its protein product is CALYQRQGAYGYTF.

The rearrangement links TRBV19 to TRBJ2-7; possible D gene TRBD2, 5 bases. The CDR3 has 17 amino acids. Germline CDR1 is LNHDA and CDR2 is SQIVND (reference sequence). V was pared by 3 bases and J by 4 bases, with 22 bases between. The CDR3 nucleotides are TGTGCCAGTAGTATCCTACTGGGTGCACCAGGCGGGTACGAGCAGTACTTC. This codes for CASSILLGAPGGYEQYF.

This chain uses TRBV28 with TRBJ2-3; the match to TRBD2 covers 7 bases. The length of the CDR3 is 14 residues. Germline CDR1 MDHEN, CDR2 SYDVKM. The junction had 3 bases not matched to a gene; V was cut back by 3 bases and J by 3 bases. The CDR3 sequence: CASSFLGGTDTQYF. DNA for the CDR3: TGTGCCAGCAGTTTTTTGGGGGGGACAGATACGCAGTATTTT.

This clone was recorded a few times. CDR3 in DNA: TGTGCCAGCATCTCGGGACAGGGGGCTTCACCCCTCCACTTT. This translates into CASISGQGASPLHF. This rearrangement joins TRBV28 to TRBJ1-6; TRBD1 matches 12 bases. Looked up from germline, CDR1 is MDHEN and CDR2 is SYDVKM. Unmatched junction bases numbered 4, after V lost 7 bases and J lost 9 bases. The CDR3 covers 14 residues.

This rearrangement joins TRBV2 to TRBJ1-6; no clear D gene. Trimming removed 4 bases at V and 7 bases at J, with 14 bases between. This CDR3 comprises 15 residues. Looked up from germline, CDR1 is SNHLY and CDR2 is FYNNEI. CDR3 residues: CASSGGGSSNSPLHF. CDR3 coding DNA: TGTGCCAGCAGTGGAGGTGGCAGCTCGAATTCACCCCTCCACTTT.

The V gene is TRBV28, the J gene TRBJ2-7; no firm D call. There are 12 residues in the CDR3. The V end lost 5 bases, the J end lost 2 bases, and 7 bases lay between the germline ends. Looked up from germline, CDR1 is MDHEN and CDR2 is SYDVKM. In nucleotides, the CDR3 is TGTGCCAGCAGTCTAGATACCTACGAGCAGTACTTC. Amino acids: CASSLDTYEQYF.

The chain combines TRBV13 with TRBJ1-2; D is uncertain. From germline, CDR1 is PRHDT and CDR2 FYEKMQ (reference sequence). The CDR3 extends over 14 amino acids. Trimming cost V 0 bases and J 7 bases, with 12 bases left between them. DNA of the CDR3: TGTGCCAGCAGCTTAGGGGTAGGAACCAGTGGCTACACCTTC. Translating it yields CASSLGVGTSGYTF.

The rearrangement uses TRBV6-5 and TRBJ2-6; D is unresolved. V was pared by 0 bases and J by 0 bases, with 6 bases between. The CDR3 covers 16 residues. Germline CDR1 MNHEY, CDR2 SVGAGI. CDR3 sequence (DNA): TGTGCCAGCAGTTACTCGAAGACCTCTGGGGCCAACGTCCTGACTTTC. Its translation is CASSYSKTSGANVLTF.

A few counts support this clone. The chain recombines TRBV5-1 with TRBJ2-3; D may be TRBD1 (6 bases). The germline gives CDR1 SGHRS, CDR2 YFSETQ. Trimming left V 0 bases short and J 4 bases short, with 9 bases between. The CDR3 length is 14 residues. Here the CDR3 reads CASSLDTGPDTQYF. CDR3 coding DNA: TGCGCCAGCAGCTTGGATACAGGGCCAGATACGCAGTATTTT.